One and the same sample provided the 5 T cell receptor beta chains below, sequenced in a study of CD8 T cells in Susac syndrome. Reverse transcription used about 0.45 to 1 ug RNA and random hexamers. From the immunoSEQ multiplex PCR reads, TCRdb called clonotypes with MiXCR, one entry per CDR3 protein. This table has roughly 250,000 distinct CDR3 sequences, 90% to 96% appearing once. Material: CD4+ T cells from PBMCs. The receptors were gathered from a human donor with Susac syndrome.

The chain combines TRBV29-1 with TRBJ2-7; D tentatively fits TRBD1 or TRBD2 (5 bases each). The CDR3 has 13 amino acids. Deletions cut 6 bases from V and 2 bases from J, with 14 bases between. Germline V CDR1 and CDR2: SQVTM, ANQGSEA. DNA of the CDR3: TGCAGCGTAGCCGGGACGAATGCCTACGAGCAGTACTTC. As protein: CSVAGTNAYEQYF.

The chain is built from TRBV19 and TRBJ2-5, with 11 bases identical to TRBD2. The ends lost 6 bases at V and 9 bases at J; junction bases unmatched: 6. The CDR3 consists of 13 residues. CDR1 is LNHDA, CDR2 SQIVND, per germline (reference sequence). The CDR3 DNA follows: TGTGCCAGTAGCTTGACTAGCGGGACCTCCCAGTACTTC. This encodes CASSLTSGTSQYF.

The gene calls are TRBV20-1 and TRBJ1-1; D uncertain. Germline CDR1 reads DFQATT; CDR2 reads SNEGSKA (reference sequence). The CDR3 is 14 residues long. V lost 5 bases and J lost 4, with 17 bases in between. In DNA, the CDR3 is TGCAGTGCTCCCAGTGCGAGGCGCGCCACTGAAGCTTTCTTT. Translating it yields CSAPSARRATEAFF.

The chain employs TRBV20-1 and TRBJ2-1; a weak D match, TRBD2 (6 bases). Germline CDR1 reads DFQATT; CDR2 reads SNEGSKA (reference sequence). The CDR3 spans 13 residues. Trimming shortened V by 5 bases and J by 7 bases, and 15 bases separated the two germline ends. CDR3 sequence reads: CSADGGAVNEQFF. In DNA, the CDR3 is TGCAGTGCTGACGGGGGAGCGGTAAATGAGCAGTTCTTC.

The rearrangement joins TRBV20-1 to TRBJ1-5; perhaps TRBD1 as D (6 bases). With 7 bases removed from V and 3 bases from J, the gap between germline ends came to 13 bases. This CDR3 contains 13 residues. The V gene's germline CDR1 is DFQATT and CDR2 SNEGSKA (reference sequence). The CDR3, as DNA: TGCAGTGGGGTAACAGGGTCCAATCAGCCCCAGCATTTT. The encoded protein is CSGVTGSNQPQHF.